These 7 T cell receptor beta chains share one sample of origin, sequenced in a study of blood T cell repertoires in COVID-19. Measured with immunoSEQ multiplex PCR; TCRdb has only the in-frame clones, and not every one. Here the sample spans 100,000 to 120,000 clones, around 84% being singletons. The sequencing input was peripheral blood. These receptors all stem from a woman in her 40s with acute or convalescent COVID-19.

The chain combines TRBV6-5 with TRBJ1-1; no reliable D call. V was pared by 4 bases and J by 0 bases, with 6 bases between. Germline V gene sequence: CDR1 MNHEY, CDR2 SVGAGI. The CDR3 runs to 13 residues. Written as DNA, the CDR3 is TGTGCCAGCAGTTCGTTTTTGAACACTGAAGCTTTCTTT. This sequence encodes CASSSFLNTEAFF.

The genes are TRBV25-1 and TRBJ2-1, with no clear D. The CDR3 has 11 residues. V was trimmed by 4 bases and J by 6 bases, leaving 4 bases between them. In germline, CDR1 is MGHDK, CDR2 SYGVNS. The CDR3 sequence: CASSASNEQFF. As DNA, the CDR3 is TGTGCCAGCAGTGCGAGCAATGAGCAGTTCTTC. Complete variable domain (other parts from reference TRBV25-1 and TRBJ2-1): EADIYQTPRYLVIGTGKKITLECSQTMGHDKMYWYQQDPGMELHLIHYSYGVNSTEKGDLSSESTVSRIRTEHFPLTLESARPSHTSQYLCASSASNEQFFGPGTRLTVL.

The rearrangement joins TRBV4-1 to TRBJ2-3, with 10 bases aligning to TRBD1. The trim removed 4 bases at V and 4 bases at J, leaving 8 bases unmatched. The CDR3 consists of 16 residues. Per germline, CDR1 MGHRA and CDR2 YSYEKL. The CDR3 sequence is CASSRTTGTGADTQYF. The CDR3 DNA reads as TGCGCCAGCAGCCGAACCACCGGGACAGGGGCAGATACGCAGTATTTT.

The rearrangement uses TRBV19 and TRBJ1-3; D is unresolved. This CDR3 has 14 residues. The V gene lost 2 bases and the J gene lost 2 bases, with 7 bases spanning the gap. The germline V gene has CDR1 LNHDA and CDR2 SQIVND (reference sequence). The chain's CDR3 is CASSISRTGNTIYF. In DNA, the CDR3 is TGTGCCAGTAGTATATCCAGGACTGGAAACACCATATATTTT.

The V and J genes are TRBV19 and TRBJ1-2, with a tentative D call TRBD1 (6 bases). Looked up from germline, CDR1 is LNHDA and CDR2 is SQIVND (reference sequence). V gave up 7 bases and J gave up 4 bases, with 16 bases separating them. The CDR3 consists of 14 residues. CDR3 amino acids: CASILSTGSYGYTF. The DNA for the CDR3 is TGTGCCAGTATCTTATCGACAGGAAGCTATGGCTACACCTTC.

This sequence joins TRBV18 and TRBJ1-6; D unresolved. Germline assignment: CDR1 KGHSH and CDR2 LQKENI. The germline V and J ends were trimmed by 2 bases and 0 bases, with 8 bases remaining between them. The CDR3 runs to 16 residues. The CDR3 reads CASSPNTGSYNSPLHF. CDR3 coding DNA: TGTGCCAGCTCACCAAACACGGGCTCCTATAATTCACCCCTCCACTTT. Full variable domain (outside the CDR3, taken from reference TRBV18 and TRBJ1-6): NAGVMQNPRHLVRRRGQEARLRCSPMKGHSHVYWYRQLPEEGLKFMVYLQKENIIDESGMPKERFSAEFPKEGPSILRIQQVVRGDSAAYFCASSPNTGSYNSPLHFGNGTRLTVT.

The chain has TRBV12-3 or TRBV12-4 and TRBJ1-5; 7 nucleotides agree with TRBD1. The CDR3 loop spans 13 amino acids. The junction had 3 bases not matched to a gene; V was cut back by 6 bases and J by 4 bases. The CDR3 reads CASRGQPNQPQHF. CDR3 nucleotides: TGTGCCAGCAGGGGACAGCCAAATCAGCCCCAGCATTTT.